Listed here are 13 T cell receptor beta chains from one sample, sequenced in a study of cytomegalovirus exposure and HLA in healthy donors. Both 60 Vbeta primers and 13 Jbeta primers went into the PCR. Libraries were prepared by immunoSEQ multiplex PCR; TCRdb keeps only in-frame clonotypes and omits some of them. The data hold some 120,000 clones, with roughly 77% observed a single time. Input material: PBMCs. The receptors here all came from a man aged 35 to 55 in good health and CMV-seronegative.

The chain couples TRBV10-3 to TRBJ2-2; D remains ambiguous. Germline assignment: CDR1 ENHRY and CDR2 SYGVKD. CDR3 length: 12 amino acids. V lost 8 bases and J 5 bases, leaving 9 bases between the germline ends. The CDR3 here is CAIGRETGELFF. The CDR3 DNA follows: TGTGCCATCGGTAGAGAAACCGGGGAGCTGTTTTTT.

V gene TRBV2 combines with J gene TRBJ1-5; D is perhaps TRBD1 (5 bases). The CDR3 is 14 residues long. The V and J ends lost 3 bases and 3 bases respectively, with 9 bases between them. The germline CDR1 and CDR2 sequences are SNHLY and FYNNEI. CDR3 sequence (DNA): TGTGCCAGCAGTGAGGTCAGGGTCAATCAGCCCCAGCATTTT. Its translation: CASSEVRVNQPQHF.

In DNA form, the CDR3 reads TGCGCCAGCAGCCAAGACTTTACCACTCAGCAGTACTTC. Protein: CASSQDFTTQQYF. The chain uses TRBV4-3 and TRBJ2-7, with D unclear. The length of the CDR3 is 13 residues. Trimming removed 0 bases from V and 8 bases from J, with 11 bases in between. Germline loops: CDR1 LGHNA, CDR2 YSLEER.

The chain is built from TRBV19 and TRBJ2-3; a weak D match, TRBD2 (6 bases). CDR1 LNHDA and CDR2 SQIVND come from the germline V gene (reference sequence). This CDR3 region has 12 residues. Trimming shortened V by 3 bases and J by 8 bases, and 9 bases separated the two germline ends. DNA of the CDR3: TGTGCCAGTAGTATTGTCGGGGGTACGCAGTATTTT. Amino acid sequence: CASSIVGGTQYF.

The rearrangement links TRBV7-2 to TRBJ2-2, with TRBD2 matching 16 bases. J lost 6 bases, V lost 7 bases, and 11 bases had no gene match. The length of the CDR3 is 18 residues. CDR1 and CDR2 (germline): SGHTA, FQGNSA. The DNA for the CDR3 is TGTGCCAGCACTCTCAATACCGGGACTAGCGGGAGGGCCGGGGAGCTGTTTTTT. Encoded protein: CASTLNTGTSGRAGELFF.

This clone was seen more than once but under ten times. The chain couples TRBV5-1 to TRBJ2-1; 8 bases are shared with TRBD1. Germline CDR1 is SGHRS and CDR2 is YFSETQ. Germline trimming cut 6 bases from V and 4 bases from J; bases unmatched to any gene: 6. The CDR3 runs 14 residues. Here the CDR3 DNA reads TGCGCCAGCACCGGGCAGGGGGCGTACAATGAGCAGTTCTTC. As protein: CASTGQGAYNEQFF.

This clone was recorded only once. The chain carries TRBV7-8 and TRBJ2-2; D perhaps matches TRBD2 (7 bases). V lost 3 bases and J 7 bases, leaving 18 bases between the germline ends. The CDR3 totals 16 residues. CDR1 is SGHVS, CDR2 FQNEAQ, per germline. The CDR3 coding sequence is TGTGCCAGCAGCTTGGTTGGTGGGGGGGCTCACGGGGAGCTGTTTTTT. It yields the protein CASSLVGGGAHGELFF.

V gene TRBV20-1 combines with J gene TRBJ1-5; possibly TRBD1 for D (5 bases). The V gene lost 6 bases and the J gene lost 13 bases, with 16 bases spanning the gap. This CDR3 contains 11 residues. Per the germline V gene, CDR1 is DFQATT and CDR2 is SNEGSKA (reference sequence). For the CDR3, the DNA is TGCAGTGCCGGGACCTTTCGGGAGCAGCATTTT. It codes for CSAGTFREQHF.

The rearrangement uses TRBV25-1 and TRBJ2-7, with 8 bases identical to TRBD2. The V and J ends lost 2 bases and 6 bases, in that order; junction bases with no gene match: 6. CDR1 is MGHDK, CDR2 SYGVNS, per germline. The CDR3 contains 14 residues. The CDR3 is CASSESGSRREQYF. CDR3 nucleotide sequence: TGTGCCAGCAGTGAAAGCGGGAGTCGGCGCGAGCAGTACTTC.

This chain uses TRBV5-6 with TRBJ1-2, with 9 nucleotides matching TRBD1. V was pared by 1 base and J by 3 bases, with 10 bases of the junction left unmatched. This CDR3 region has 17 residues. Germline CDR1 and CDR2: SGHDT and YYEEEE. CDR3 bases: TGTGCCAGCAGCTTGTATGGGACAGGGAATAGGGACTATGGCTACACCTTC. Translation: CASSLYGTGNRDYGYTF. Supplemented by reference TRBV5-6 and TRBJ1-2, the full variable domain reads DAGVTQSPTHLIKTRGQQVTLRCSPKSGHDTVSWYQQALGQGPQFIFQYYEEEERQRGNFPDRFSGHQFPNYSSELNVNALLLGDSALYLCASSLYGTGNRDYGYTFGSGTRLTVV.

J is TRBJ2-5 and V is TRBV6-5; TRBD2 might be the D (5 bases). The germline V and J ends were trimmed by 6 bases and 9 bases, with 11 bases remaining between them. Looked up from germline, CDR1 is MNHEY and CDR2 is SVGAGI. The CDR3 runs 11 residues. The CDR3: CASRVLEAQYF. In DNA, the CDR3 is TGTGCCAGCAGAGTTCTGGAGGCCCAGTACTTC.

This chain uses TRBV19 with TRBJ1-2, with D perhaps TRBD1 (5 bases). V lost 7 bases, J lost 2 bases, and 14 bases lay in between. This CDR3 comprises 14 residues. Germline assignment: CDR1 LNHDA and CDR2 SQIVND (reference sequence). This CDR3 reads CASTQGIENYGYTF. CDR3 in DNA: TGTGCCAGTACTCAGGGAATAGAAAACTATGGCTACACCTTC.

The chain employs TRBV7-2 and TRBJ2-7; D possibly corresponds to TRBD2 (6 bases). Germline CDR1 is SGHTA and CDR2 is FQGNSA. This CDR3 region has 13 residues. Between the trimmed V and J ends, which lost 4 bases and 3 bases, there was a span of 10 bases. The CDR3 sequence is CASSSRDIYEQYF. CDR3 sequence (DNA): TGTGCCAGCAGCTCGCGGGATATCTACGAGCAGTACTTC. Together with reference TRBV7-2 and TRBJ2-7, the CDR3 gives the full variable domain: GAGVSQSPSNKVTEKGKDVELRCDPISGHTALYWYRQSLGQGLEFLIYFQGNSAPDKSGLPSDRFSAERTGGSVSTLTIQRTQQEDSAVYLCASSSRDIYEQYFGPGTRLTVT.